These 24 T cell receptor beta chains were all obtained from the same sample, sequenced in a study of post-analysis software for immune sequencing data. Study-level results: In patients, TRBV5-6, TRBV5-1 and TRBV20-1 belonged to five or six TRBV segments found more frequently than in controls.

No antigens are known for them. Unique-molecular-identifier-tagged TCR beta cDNA libraries were used. TCRdb re-called the PCR reads with MiXCR, one entry per CDR3 protein. This sample has hundreds of thousands of distinct CDR3 sequences, with about 60% found just once. The sequenced sample was blood. These receptors were obtained from a girl aged 2 to 10 with multiple sclerosis.

This chain links TRBV5-1 with TRBJ2-3; 11 bases map to TRBD2. Germline CDR1 and CDR2: SGHRS and YFSETQ. This CDR3 is built from 16 residues. V gave up 0 bases and J gave up 7 bases; unmatched junction bases: 7. The CDR3 DNA is TGCGCCAGCAGCTTGGGGTCTAGCGGGAGGAGGTATACGCAGTATTTT. It codes for CASSLGSSGRRYTQYF. Full variable domain (outside the CDR3, taken from reference TRBV5-1 and TRBJ2-3): KAGVTQTPRYLIKTRGQQVTLSCSPISGHRSVSWYQQTPGQGLQFLFEYFSETQRNKGNFPGRFSGRQFSNSRSEMNVSTLELGDSALYLCASSLGSSGRRYTQYFGPGTRLTVL.

The V gene is TRBV18, the J gene TRBJ1-2; D not resolved. V lost 5 bases and J lost 6, with 7 bases in between. The CDR3 extends over 11 amino acids. CDR1 is KGHSH and CDR2 is LQKENI in the germline V gene. CDR3 in DNA: TGTGCCAGCTCAGAACTGGATGGCTACACCTTC. Translating it yields CASSELDGYTF.

A few counts support this clonotype. V gene TRBV14 combines with J gene TRBJ2-3; no reliable D call. This CDR3 region has 15 residues. Between the trimmed V and J ends, which lost 4 bases and 0 bases, there was a span of 11 bases. Germline CDR1 SGHDN, CDR2 FVKESK. The CDR3 loop reads CASSPPGRSTDTQYF. In DNA form, the CDR3 reads TGTGCCAGCAGCCCCCCTGGAAGGAGCACAGATACGCAGTATTTT.

The V gene is TRBV7-2, the J gene TRBJ1-4, with a possible D match to TRBD1 (5 bases). Germline assignment: CDR1 SGHTA and CDR2 FQGNSA. V was clipped by 3 bases and J by 10 bases, with 12 bases between them. The CDR3 is 13 amino acids. The CDR3 is CASSFDSAGKLFF. CDR3 coding DNA: TGTGCCAGCAGCTTTGACAGCGCGGGAAAACTGTTTTTT.

The V call is TRBV29-1, the J call TRBJ1-1, with D perhaps matching TRBD1 (6 bases). The CDR3 runs to 15 residues. The germline V gene encodes CDR1 SQVTM and CDR2 ANQGSEA. The V gene lost 5 bases and the J gene lost 1 base, with 17 bases spanning the gap. CDR3 amino acids: CSVSRGGTQNTEAFF. CDR3 DNA sequence: TGCAGCGTTTCGAGGGGGGGAACCCAGAACACTGAAGCTTTCTTT.

The chain carries TRBV20-1 and TRBJ2-1; the D gene is possibly TRBD2 (5 bases). Germline V gene sequence: CDR1 DFQATT, CDR2 SNEGSKA (reference sequence). This CDR3 is 18 amino acids long. V gave up 0 bases and J gave up 0 bases, with 18 bases separating them. CDR3 DNA: TGCAGTGCTAGAGATATCACGGAGGCGGCAAGCTCCTACAATGAGCAGTTCTTC. This encodes CSARDITEAASSYNEQFF.

The chain links TRBV29-1 to TRBJ2-5, with 9 bases identical to TRBD1. The V segment lost 4 bases and the J segment 5 bases; nucleotides outside the gene matches: 8. The CDR3 totals 14 residues. Germline CDR1 SQVTM, CDR2 ANQGSEA. CDR3 in DNA: TGCAGCGTTGGGAGGACAGGGGCTGAGGAGACCCAGTACTTC. It specifies CSVGRTGAEETQYF.

This chain connects TRBV4-3 to TRBJ2-1, with unresolved D. This CDR3 region has 15 residues. Trimming cost V 0 bases and J 8 bases, with 14 bases left between them. The V gene's germline CDR1 is LGHNA and CDR2 YSLEER. DNA of the CDR3: TGCGCCAGCAGCCAAGATCACAGACCCGGGCATGAGCAGTTCTTC. It translates to CASSQDHRPGHEQFF.

The V gene is TRBV18, the J gene TRBJ2-1; D ambiguous. Germline CDR1 and CDR2: KGHSH and LQKENI. This CDR3 has 16 amino acids. Trimming took 8 bases from V and 3 from J, leaving 20 bases between them. Written as DNA, the CDR3 is TGTGCCAGCGCCACGGGCGAGAGTCCGATCTACAATGAGCAGTTCTTC. It specifies CASATGESPIYNEQFF.

This sequence joins TRBV6-5 and TRBJ2-3; perhaps TRBD2 as D (5 bases). Looked up from germline, CDR1 is MNHEY and CDR2 is SVGAGI. This CDR3 contains 13 residues. Trimming removed 1 base at V and 6 bases at J, with 8 bases between. The CDR3, as DNA: TGTGCCAGCAGTTACTTTCCGGGGGATACGCAGTATTTT. Protein sequence: CASSYFPGDTQYF.

This clonotype was counted between two and nine times. The rearrangement links TRBV10-2 to TRBJ2-1, with TRBD1 as a possible D gene (5 bases). Germline V gene lookup returns CDR1 WSHSY and CDR2 SAAADI. The V end was cut by 11 bases, the J end by 8 bases, with 16 bases between. The CDR3 has 12 amino acids. CDR3 in DNA: TGCGCCGGCGGCCAGGGTTTCTATGAGCAGTTCTTC. Encoded protein: CAGGQGFYEQFF.

This clonotype was detected only once. CDR3 nucleotides: TGCAGCTCCCTTCTAGCGGAAGAGACCCAGTACTTC. Translation gives CSSLLAEETQYF. The chain couples TRBV29-1 to TRBJ2-5; 7 bases align to TRBD2. The CDR3 extends over 12 amino acids. Germline trimming cut 8 bases from V and 3 bases from J; bases unmatched to any gene: 6. In germline, CDR1 is SQVTM, CDR2 ANQGSEA.

This clonotype occurred once. The rearrangement uses TRBV6-5 and TRBJ1-2, with a possible D match to TRBD1 (6 bases). The CDR3 runs to 13 residues. Germline V gene data show CDR1 as MNHEY and CDR2 as SVGAGI. The V end lost 5 bases, the J end lost 4 bases, and 11 bases lay between the germline ends. The CDR3 reads CASSDRFGYGYTF. The CDR3 DNA follows: TGTGCCAGCAGTGACAGGTTTGGCTATGGCTACACCTTC.

V gene TRBV5-1 combines with J gene TRBJ2-1; D may correspond to TRBD1 or TRBD2 (5 bases each). The V and J ends lost 3 bases and 5 bases respectively, with 9 bases between them. This CDR3 contains 13 residues. The V gene's germline CDR1 is SGHRS and CDR2 YFSETQ. The CDR3 region has the DNA TGCGCCAGCAGCTGGGACCCAAACAATGAGCAGTTCTTC. Encoded protein: CASSWDPNNEQFF.

The chain uses TRBV11-2 and TRBJ2-1, with 13 nucleotides matching TRBD2. V was clipped by 3 bases and J by 1 base; unmatched bases: 15. CDR3 size: 21 residues. In germline, CDR1 is SGHAT, CDR2 FQNNGV. CDR3 sequence (DNA): TGTGCCAGCAGCTTTCCCCGACTAGCGGGAGGCCTCTCAGCTTCCTACAATGAGCAGTTCTTC. This gives the protein CASSFPRLAGGLSASYNEQFF.

The J gene is TRBJ1-1, the V gene TRBV2; 7 nucleotides align to TRBD1. Trimming took 5 bases from V and 5 from J; bases not matched to a gene: 14. Germline assignment: CDR1 SNHLY and CDR2 FYNNEI. The CDR3 has 16 amino acids. The CDR3 protein is CASSTRQGGSRTEAFF. As DNA, the CDR3 is TGTGCCAGCAGTACTAGACAGGGAGGCTCGAGAACTGAAGCTTTCTTT.

The chain uses TRBV4-3 and TRBJ1-1; 8 bases fit TRBD1. The V gene end was trimmed by 5 bases and the J gene end by 8 bases; junction bases not matched to a gene: 4. The CDR3 covers 12 residues. Germline loops: CDR1 LGHNA, CDR2 YSLEER. In DNA, the CDR3 is TGCGCCAGCAGCGGGGGGGACAGGGAAGCTTTCTTT. It is translated as CASSGGDREAFF.

This clonotype was recorded only once. This chain connects TRBV5-1 to TRBJ2-7; either TRBD1 or TRBD2 may fit D (5 bases each). The V end lost 4 bases, the J end lost 4 bases, and 18 bases lay between the germline ends. The germline V gene encodes CDR1 SGHRS and CDR2 YFSETQ. This CDR3 is built from 15 residues. The CDR3 here is CASSADTRGLYEQYF. CDR3 DNA sequence: TGCGCCAGCAGCGCCGACACGAGGGGTCTGTACGAGCAGTACTTC.

V usage is TRBV20-1 and J usage is TRBJ2-3, with D possibly matching TRBD1 (5 bases). Germline loops: CDR1 DFQATT, CDR2 SNEGSKA (reference sequence). Trimming took 3 bases from V and 0 from J, leaving 13 bases between them. The CDR3 extends over 15 amino acids. The DNA for the CDR3 is TGCAGTGCTAGTTGGGGCGCCACTAGCACAGATACGCAGTATTTT. Protein product: CSASWGATSTDTQYF.

This rearrangement joins TRBV6-2 or TRBV6-3 to TRBJ2-1; no definite D call. This CDR3 has 14 residues. V gave up 8 bases and J gave up 7 bases, with 18 bases separating them. Germline CDR1 is MNHEY and CDR2 is SVGEGT. CDR3 loop: CASQPGGLPNEQFF. CDR3 coding DNA: TGTGCCAGCCAGCCGGGTGGCCTCCCGAATGAGCAGTTCTTC.

This chain connects TRBV11-3 to TRBJ1-1; D gene unclear. Deletions cut 2 bases from V and 6 bases from J, with 7 bases between. The CDR3 length is 12 residues. Germline CDR1 SGHNT, CDR2 YENEEA. CDR3 amino acids: CASSLKRAEAFF. The CDR3 DNA is TGTGCCAGCAGCTTAAAACGGGCTGAAGCTTTCTTT.

V and J are TRBV20-1 and TRBJ1-2, with D perhaps TRBD1 (6 bases). CDR1 DFQATT and CDR2 SNEGSKA come from the germline V gene (reference sequence). V was clipped by 6 bases and J by 3 bases, with 11 bases between them. The CDR3 length is 12 residues. The CDR3 loop reads CSAKQGDYGYTF. In DNA form, the CDR3 reads TGCAGTGCCAAACAGGGAGACTATGGCTACACCTTC.

This clonotype was seen a few times. This chain joins TRBV6-6 and TRBJ1-2; 7 bases fit TRBD1. Losses at the gene ends were 6 bases for V and 3 bases for J; bases not matched to a gene: 4. This CDR3 comprises 13 residues. In germline, CDR1 is MNHNY, CDR2 SVGAGI (reference sequence). The CDR3 DNA sequence: TGTGCCAGCAGGAAGGGGACAGACTATGGCTACACCTTC. Translation gives CASRKGTDYGYTF.

This chain joins TRBV24-1 and TRBJ2-7; no clear D. Between the trimmed V and J ends, which lost 1 base and 9 bases, there was a span of 9 bases. Looked up from germline, CDR1 is KGHDR and CDR2 is SFDVKD. The CDR3 is 12 amino acids. DNA of the CDR3: TGTGCCACCAGTGATTTCGGCGAGCGGCAGTACTTC. Translated: CATSDFGERQYF.